This T cell receptor (beta chain) was found in a study of T cells after yellow fever vaccination. Overall study context: Preparation used SMART-Seq v4 Ultra Low Input for the low-cell-number fractions.

CDR1 and CDR2 from the germline V gene are GTSNPN and SVGIG (reference sequence). V was clipped by 4 bases and J by 4 bases, with 15 bases between them. CDR3 size: 14 residues. For this clonotype: What it binds is unknown.

From the 5' RACE reads, TCRdb called clonotypes with MiXCR, one entry per CDR3 protein. In the table there are 200,000 to 300,000 distinct CDR3 sequences, 10% to 15% of which are singletons. Study-wide points: One caveat is that FACS-sorted repertoires could contain abundant clonotypes contaminating from the bulk population. Peaking on day 5 versus 15, the secondary response was faster but weaker. Reappearing after the booster were most of the clones from primary vaccination (roughly 96% CD4, 70% to 90% CD8).

This TCR derives from a man aged 30 to 39 who received the YFV17D yellow fever vaccine. The rearrangement uses TRBV30 and TRBJ2-3, with a tentative D call TRBD2 (6 bases). This specimen consisted of CD4+ T cells sorted from PBMCs, obtained 45 days after the yellow fever booster vaccination. As DNA, the CDR3 is TGTGCCTGGAACTGGGACTCCGTCCCAGATACGCAGTATTTT. It specifies CAWNWDSVPDTQYF.